This T cell receptor (beta chain) was obtained from a study of cytomegalovirus exposure and HLA in healthy donors. The wider study: A subsequent analysis reported that the 100 to 150 validation repertoires were produced on the same platform that had also been used for the 550 to 750 first-cohort repertoires. The study, taken as a whole, reports: It was confirmed in vitro that three of the CMV-associated chains were specific for CMV antigens.

Data came from immunoSEQ multiplex PCR; TCRdb stores just in-frame clones and leaves some out. The top ten clones hold roughly 1.5% of a sample with 150,000 to 200,000 clones, 86% of them seen once. Comments on this clone: Antigen unknown.

Looked up from germline, CDR1 is SGHDT and CDR2 is YYEEEE. This CDR3 is 17 amino acids long. V was pared by 0 bases and J by 7 bases, with 19 bases between. The origin of this receptor is a woman younger than 35 in good health and CMV-seronegative. The sample consisted of PBMCs. The gene calls are TRBV5-6 and TRBJ2-2; D perhaps matches TRBD1 (6 bases). Here the CDR3 reads CASSLGLIWGRSGELFF. CDR3 nucleotide sequence: TGTGCCAGCAGCTTGGGTCTGATCTGGGGGCGGAGCGGGGAGCTGTTTTTT.